These T cell receptor beta chains were read from a single sample in a study of cytomegalovirus exposure and HLA in healthy donors. Some clones are missing from TCRdb's copy, which holds only in-frame ones; the method was immunoSEQ multiplex PCR. Among 150,000 to 180,000 clones, roughly 74% were seen once, and the ten largest hold approximately 3%. The specimen was PBMCs. The origin of the receptors is a man between 18 and 29 years old in good health and CMV-seronegative. Each CDR3 is given with its conserved first and last residue. A D gene is named only where the DNA matches it firmly. Size is stated for part of the rows, as once, few or many counts, or as a class when the clone is expanded.

j_gene: TRBJ1-3; v_gene: TRBV7-2; d_gene: -; abundance: -; CDR3nt: TGTGCCAGCAGCCAGAATGGGGGGTTGTCCGGAAACACCATATATTTT; CDR3aa: CASSQNGGLSGNTIYF
j_gene: TRBJ2-3; v_gene: TRBV9; d_gene: TRBD2; abundance: -; CDR3nt: TGTGCCAGCAGCGTCAGCGGGGGTGGAGCAGATACGCAGTATTTT; CDR3aa: CASSVSGGGADTQYF
j_gene: TRBJ1-2; v_gene: TRBV6-5; d_gene: -; abundance: -; CDR3nt: TGTGCCAGCAGTTACAGGGGAACCCTACCTAACTATGGCTACACCTTC; CDR3aa: CASSYRGTLPNYGYTF
j_gene: TRBJ2-1; v_gene: TRBV2; d_gene: -; abundance: -; CDR3nt: TGTGCCAGCTCCCGACAGATCATTCGAGTCTACAATGAGCAGTTCTTC; CDR3aa: CASSRQIIRVYNEQFF
j_gene: TRBJ2-1; v_gene: TRBV11-1; d_gene: -; abundance: -; CDR3nt: TGTGCCAGCAGCTTAGGGGTTAGCGGATTCTACAATGAGCAGTTCTTC; CDR3aa: CASSLGVSGFYNEQFF
j_gene: TRBJ1-1; v_gene: TRBV7-2; d_gene: TRBD1; abundance: -; CDR3nt: TGTGCCAGCAGCTACCGACAGGGCGCGGACACTGAAGCTTTCTTT; CDR3aa: CASSYRQGADTEAFF
j_gene: TRBJ2-2; v_gene: TRBV11-2; d_gene: -; abundance: -; CDR3nt: TGTGCCAGCAGACCCGGGACAACCTACACCGGGGAGCTGTTTTTT; CDR3aa: CASRPGTTYTGELFF
j_gene: TRBJ1-5; v_gene: TRBV19; d_gene: -; abundance: -; CDR3nt: TGTGCCAGCACAAACAGGGTTTATCAGCCCCAGCATTTT; CDR3aa: CASTNRVYQPQHF
j_gene: TRBJ1-2; v_gene: TRBV5-6; d_gene: TRBD1; abundance: -; CDR3nt: TGTGCCAGCAGCGCCGGGACAGGAGGAGGCTACACCTTC; CDR3aa: CASSAGTGGGYTF
j_gene: TRBJ2-3; v_gene: TRBV27; d_gene: -; abundance: -; CDR3nt: TGTGCCAGCAGGCCGGTGGGGGGAAGCACAGATACGCAGTATTTT; CDR3aa: CASRPVGGSTDTQYF
j_gene: TRBJ1-2; v_gene: TRBV19; d_gene: -; abundance: few; CDR3nt: TGTGCCAGTAGTATAGTGGGCAGCTTCTATGGCTACACCTTC; CDR3aa: CASSIVGSFYGYTF
j_gene: TRBJ1-2; v_gene: TRBV5-1; d_gene: TRBD1; abundance: -; CDR3nt: TGCGCCGGCAGACCGGGACAGCCTCCATTTAACTATGGCTACACCTTC; CDR3aa: CAGRPGQPPFNYGYTF
j_gene: TRBJ1-1; v_gene: TRBV4-3; d_gene: -; abundance: -; CDR3nt: TGCGCCAGCAGCCAAGATGGGCTCCTATGGGGCATGAACACTGAAGCTTTCTTT; CDR3aa: CASSQDGLLWGMNTEAFF
j_gene: TRBJ2-7; v_gene: TRBV5-8; d_gene: TRBD1; abundance: -; CDR3nt: TGTGCCAGCAGCTTGGTTGGGACAGGGGGAAGGGACGAGCAGTACTTC; CDR3aa: CASSLVGTGGRDEQYF
j_gene: TRBJ2-4; v_gene: TRBV15; d_gene: TRBD1; abundance: once; CDR3nt: TGTGCCACCAGCAGTTTCGGACAGGGGGCTGAAAACAGTCAGTACTTC; CDR3aa: CATSSFGQGAENSQYF
j_gene: TRBJ2-5; v_gene: TRBV25-1; d_gene: -; abundance: few; CDR3nt: TGTGCCAGCAGTGATCGACAGATGGGGACCCAGTACTTC; CDR3aa: CASSDRQMGTQYF
j_gene: TRBJ1-1; v_gene: TRBV6-6; d_gene: TRBD1; abundance: -; CDR3nt: TGTGCCAGCAGTTACCCAACAGGGGGAATGAACACTGAGGCTTTCTTT; CDR3aa: CASSYPTGGMNTEAFF
j_gene: TRBJ1-1; v_gene: TRBV7-9; d_gene: TRBD1; abundance: -; CDR3nt: TGTGCCAGCAGCCCGACAGGGCCCAAAGCTTTCTTT; CDR3aa: CASSPTGPKAFF
j_gene: TRBJ1-2; v_gene: TRBV13; d_gene: TRBD1; abundance: -; CDR3nt: TGTGCCAGCCGTACCCAAGTGAAACTGGACAGGGGCCCGGATGGCTACACCTTC; CDR3aa: CASRTQVKLDRGPDGYTF
j_gene: TRBJ2-7; v_gene: TRBV7-8; d_gene: -; abundance: -; CDR3nt: TGTGCCAGCAGCTTAGCCGCCCGAGGTCTTCCCTACGAGCAGTACTTC; CDR3aa: CASSLAARGLPYEQYF
j_gene: TRBJ2-1; v_gene: TRBV6-6; d_gene: TRBD2; abundance: -; CDR3nt: TGTGCCAGCAGCCCTAGGACTAGCGGGGGGGACAATGAGCAGTTCTTC; CDR3aa: CASSPRTSGGDNEQFF
j_gene: TRBJ1-2; v_gene: TRBV6-6; d_gene: TRBD1; abundance: few; CDR3nt: TGTGCCAGCAGTTTACAGGGGCTACGCGGCTATGGCTACACCTTC; CDR3aa: CASSLQGLRGYGYTF
j_gene: TRBJ2-3; v_gene: TRBV5-4; d_gene: -; abundance: -; CDR3nt: TGTGCCAGCAGCTCACTAGGGGGGGAGAGGAATACGCAGTATTTT; CDR3aa: CASSSLGGERNTQYF
j_gene: TRBJ1-2; v_gene: TRBV28; d_gene: -; abundance: -; CDR3nt: TGTGCCAGCAGTTTATTGGGCAGGACAGCCTTAACGGGGGGCTACACCTTC; CDR3aa: CASSLLGRTALTGGYTF
j_gene: TRBJ2-7; v_gene: TRBV10-3; d_gene: TRBD2; abundance: -; CDR3nt: TGTGCCATCGGACTAGACCCTACTTACGAGCAGTACTTC; CDR3aa: CAIGLDPTYEQYF
j_gene: TRBJ2-3; v_gene: TRBV27; d_gene: TRBD1; abundance: -; CDR3nt: TGTGCCAGCAGTTTACTCCGGGACAGCCTTAGCACAGATACGCAGTATTTT; CDR3aa: CASSLLRDSLSTDTQYF
j_gene: TRBJ1-4; v_gene: TRBV28; d_gene: TRBD1; abundance: -; CDR3nt: TGTGCCAGCAGTTTAGGCCGGGACAGGGGGCAAAAACTGTTTTTT; CDR3aa: CASSLGRDRGQKLFF
j_gene: TRBJ2-1; v_gene: TRBV7-6; d_gene: -; abundance: -; CDR3nt: TGTGCCAGCAGCCCGTACGGGAGCAGGGCGGTCAATGAGCAGTTCTTC; CDR3aa: CASSPYGSRAVNEQFF
j_gene: TRBJ1-4; v_gene: TRBV6-6; d_gene: -; abundance: -; CDR3nt: TGTGCCAGCAGTTACCGTGAAAAACTGTTTTTT; CDR3aa: CASSYREKLFF
j_gene: TRBJ2-5; v_gene: TRBV5-1; d_gene: -; abundance: -; CDR3nt: TGCGCCAGCAGCCCACCCGCAAGGCCAGGGTTCTCTGAGGCCCAGTACTTC; CDR3aa: CASSPPARPGFSEAQYF
j_gene: TRBJ1-1; v_gene: TRBV30; d_gene: TRBD1; abundance: -; CDR3nt: TGTGCCTGGAGTTCCCAGGGGGCCACTGAAGCTTTCTTT; CDR3aa: CAWSSQGATEAFF
j_gene: TRBJ2-2; v_gene: TRBV7-9; d_gene: TRBD1; abundance: -; CDR3nt: TGTGCCAGCAGCCCTCTTCTGGACAGGAGAGGTGACACCGGGGAGCTGTTTTTT; CDR3aa: CASSPLLDRRGDTGELFF
j_gene: TRBJ1-1; v_gene: TRBV14; d_gene: -; abundance: once; CDR3nt: TGTGCCAGCAGCCATGGGTCGGGTTGGAACACTGAAGCTTTCTTT; CDR3aa: CASSHGSGWNTEAFF
j_gene: TRBJ2-1; v_gene: TRBV27; d_gene: -; abundance: -; CDR3nt: TGTGCCAGCAGTTTACGCGGGGCCAACAATGAGCAGTTCTTC; CDR3aa: CASSLRGANNEQFF
j_gene: TRBJ1-2; v_gene: TRBV5-5; d_gene: -; abundance: -; CDR3nt: TGTGCCAGCAGCTTGGAACAGCACTATGGCTACACCTTC; CDR3aa: CASSLEQHYGYTF
j_gene: TRBJ2-1; v_gene: TRBV7-6; d_gene: -; abundance: -; CDR3nt: TGTGCCAGCAGCTTAGCGACCGGAGGGTGGGCCTACAATGAGCAGTTCTTC; CDR3aa: CASSLATGGWAYNEQFF
j_gene: TRBJ1-1; v_gene: TRBV5-1; d_gene: TRBD1; abundance: -; CDR3nt: TGCGCCAGCAGCCCCGGGACAGGGGGCGCGGGTGAAGCTTTCTTT; CDR3aa: CASSPGTGGAGEAFF
j_gene: TRBJ1-5; v_gene: TRBV6-6; d_gene: -; abundance: -; CDR3nt: TGTGCCAGCAGTTACTCGGGAGGGACCAATCAGCCCCAGCATTTT; CDR3aa: CASSYSGGTNQPQHF
j_gene: TRBJ2-7; v_gene: TRBV7-9; d_gene: TRBD1; abundance: -; CDR3nt: TGTGCCAGCAGCTTAGCCGGGCCAGGGGGCGACGAGCAGTACTTC; CDR3aa: CASSLAGPGGDEQYF
j_gene: TRBJ1-1; v_gene: TRBV28; d_gene: -; abundance: -; CDR3nt: TGTGCCAGCAGTCCCGGTACAGAGAACACTGAAGCTTTCTTT; CDR3aa: CASSPGTENTEAFF
j_gene: TRBJ2-7; v_gene: TRBV6-6; d_gene: TRBD2; abundance: -; CDR3nt: TGTGCCAGCAGTCCCTCCCGGGACTACTCCTACGAGCAGTACTTC; CDR3aa: CASSPSRDYSYEQYF
j_gene: TRBJ1-1; v_gene: TRBV2; d_gene: -; abundance: -; CDR3nt: TGTGCCAGCAGCCTTAATGGGGGGGGAAGAGCTTTCTTT; CDR3aa: CASSLNGGGRAFF
j_gene: TRBJ1-5; v_gene: TRBV30; d_gene: TRBD1; abundance: -; CDR3nt: TGTGCCTGGGGGACAGCCATGTCTCAGCCCCAGCATTTT; CDR3aa: CAWGTAMSQPQHF
j_gene: TRBJ1-5; v_gene: TRBV28; d_gene: -; abundance: -; CDR3nt: TGTGCCAGCACGTTGGGGCAGTTCAATCAGCCCCAGCATTTT; CDR3aa: CASTLGQFNQPQHF
j_gene: TRBJ2-7; v_gene: TRBV7-2; d_gene: TRBD1; abundance: -; CDR3nt: TGTGCCAGCAGCTCTATGTCAGGGAACAGGGGCGAGCAGTACTTC; CDR3aa: CASSSMSGNRGEQYF
j_gene: TRBJ1-1; v_gene: TRBV18; d_gene: -; abundance: -; CDR3nt: TGTGCCAGCTCCCAACAGGGAAATTGGGGAACTGAAGCTTTCTTT; CDR3aa: CASSQQGNWGTEAFF
j_gene: TRBJ1-1; v_gene: TRBV6-6; d_gene: -; abundance: -; CDR3nt: TGTGCCAGCAAAGGGGGTGGGTTCGGCACTGAAGCTTTCTTT; CDR3aa: CASKGGGFGTEAFF
j_gene: TRBJ1-5; v_gene: TRBV5-1; d_gene: -; abundance: -; CDR3nt: TGCGCCAGCAGCCCCGGACAGTTCAATCAGCCCCAGCATTTT; CDR3aa: CASSPGQFNQPQHF
j_gene: TRBJ1-4; v_gene: TRBV10-2; d_gene: -; abundance: -; CDR3nt: TGCGCCAGCACCCTGAGCGCGGGGGCAACTAATGAAAAACTGTTTTTT; CDR3aa: CASTLSAGATNEKLFF
j_gene: TRBJ1-5; v_gene: TRBV7-2; d_gene: -; abundance: -; CDR3nt: TGTGCCAGCAGCTTAGCGGGGACAACCAATCAGCCCCAGCATTTT; CDR3aa: CASSLAGTTNQPQHF
j_gene: TRBJ1-1; v_gene: TRBV6-6; d_gene: -; abundance: -; CDR3nt: TGTGCCAGCACGGCGCAACGACAGCTCACTGAAGCTTTCTTT; CDR3aa: CASTAQRQLTEAFF
j_gene: TRBJ1-2; v_gene: TRBV5-4; d_gene: -; abundance: few; CDR3nt: TGTGCCAGCAGACTGACCCTAGCTAACTATGGCTACACCTTC; CDR3aa: CASRLTLANYGYTF
j_gene: TRBJ1-2; v_gene: TRBV29-1; d_gene: TRBD1; abundance: -; CDR3nt: TGCAGCAGTTCCGGGACAGGTGAAACGAGCTACACCTTC; CDR3aa: CSSSGTGETSYTF